The 22 T cell receptor beta chains below come from one sample, sequenced in a study of T cells in Graves' hyperthyroidism and ophthalmopathy. It was RNA transcripts that yielded the amplified TCR beta CDR3 regions. Using the HTBI primer set, a first-round RT-PCR was run on the TCR CDR3. TCRdb reprocessed the multiplex PCR reads via MiXCR and lists one record per CDR3 protein. The profile covers roughly 45,000 distinct CDR3 sequences, with 45% to 50% appearing a single time and about 30% taken by the ten largest. The sample comprised peripheral blood or thyroid tissue (not recorded which). These receptor sequences come from a woman aged 50 to 65 with Graves' hyperthyroidism.

There are many counts of this clonotype. The gene calls are TRBV5-1 and TRBJ1-5; D perhaps matches TRBD1 (6 bases). Trimming took 4 bases from V and 0 from J, leaving 8 bases between them. This CDR3 spans 14 amino acids. Germline V gives CDR1 SGHRS, CDR2 YFSETQ. Here the CDR3 reads CASSPGVSNQPQHF. The CDR3 DNA is TGCGCCAGCAGCCCAGGGGTTAGCAATCAGCCCCAGCATTTT.

This clonotype has ten or more counts. The chain links TRBV29-1 to TRBJ2-3, with 13 bases that match TRBD2. The CDR3 runs to 13 residues. The V gene end was trimmed by 7 bases and the J gene end by 5 bases; junction bases not matched to a gene: 3. Germline V gene lookup returns CDR1 SQVTM and CDR2 ANQGSEA. CDR3 in DNA: TGCAGCGGTGGACTAGCGGGAGAAGATACGCAGTATTTT. It codes for CSGGLAGEDTQYF.

This clonotype has ten or more counts. This rearrangement joins TRBV5-1 to TRBJ2-2; TRBD1 is a possible D gene (5 bases). The V end was cut by 1 base, the J end by 4 bases, with 14 bases between. The CDR3 runs 16 residues. Germline V gene data show CDR1 as SGHRS and CDR2 as YFSETQ. This CDR3 reads CASSLRQGSGTGELFF. CDR3 coding DNA: TGCGCCAGCAGCTTGCGCCAGGGTAGTGGCACCGGGGAGCTGTTTTTT. Drawing the rest from reference TRBV5-1 and TRBJ2-2, the complete variable domain is KAGVTQTPRYLIKTRGQQVTLSCSPISGHRSVSWYQQTPGQGLQFLFEYFSETQRNKGNFPGRFSGRQFSNSRSEMNVSTLELGDSALYLCASSLRQGSGTGELFFGEGSRLTVL.

This clonotype came up many times. In DNA, the CDR3 is TGTGCCAGCAGTTTAACGCGGAATGGCTACACCTTC. Translating gives CASSLTRNGYTF. The J gene is TRBJ1-2, the V gene TRBV28; D remains ambiguous. Trimming removed 2 bases at V and 6 bases at J, with 7 bases between. The CDR3 totals 12 residues. The germline gives CDR1 MDHEN, CDR2 SYDVKM.

This clonotype appeared once. V gene TRBV20-1 combines with J gene TRBJ1-2; possibly TRBD1 for D (5 bases). Germline-derived CDR1 and CDR2 are DFQATT and SNEGSKA (reference sequence). V gave up 0 bases and J gave up 4 bases, with 18 bases separating them. This CDR3 contains 16 residues. The CDR3, as DNA: TGCAGTGCTAGAGACTTACAGGATTCATGGGTCTATGGCTACACCTTC. This sequence encodes CSARDLQDSWVYGYTF.

The chain carries TRBV19 and TRBJ1-1; TRBD1 is a possible D gene (6 bases). The CDR3 covers 14 residues. Trimming left V 3 bases short and J 4 bases short, with 12 bases between. The germline gives CDR1 LNHDA, CDR2 SQIVND (reference sequence). CDR3 amino acids: CASSIDTGITEAFF. CDR3 nucleotide sequence: TGTGCCAGTAGTATCGATACAGGGATCACTGAAGCTTTCTTT.

This clonotype was seen many times. The chain uses TRBV5-4 and TRBJ2-5, with D perhaps TRBD1 (6 bases). V was trimmed by 5 bases and J by 3 bases, leaving 17 bases between them. Germline CDR1 and CDR2: SGHNT and YYREEE (reference sequence). The CDR3 runs to 15 residues. CDR3 DNA: TGTGCCAGCAGGTCACAGGGTCGAGGGGAAGAGACCCAGTACTTC. Translating it yields CASRSQGRGEETQYF.

The rearrangement links TRBV25-1 to TRBJ2-7, with 9 bases identical to TRBD1. Germline V gene sequence: CDR1 MGHDK, CDR2 SYGVNS. V lost 6 bases and J lost 6; bases outside the gene matches: 12. The CDR3 has 15 residues. As DNA, the CDR3 is TGTGCCAGCAGCCCCCTCGGGACAGGGCCCAGCGAGCAGTACTTC. Translated: CASSPLGTGPSEQYF.

V is TRBV15 and J is TRBJ2-7; 12 bases map to TRBD2. This CDR3 region has 17 residues. Germline V gene sequence: CDR1 LNHNV, CDR2 YYDKDF (reference sequence). With 1 base clipped from V and 2 bases from J, the junction kept 6 bases outside the gene matches. This CDR3 reads CATSRGLGLAGTYEQYF. The CDR3 DNA reads as TGTGCCACCAGCAGAGGATTAGGACTAGCGGGGACCTACGAGCAGTACTTC.

The genes are TRBV9 and TRBJ2-1, with D unresolved. Germline CDR1 and CDR2: SGDLS and YYNGEE. V lost 2 bases, J lost 1 base, and 4 bases lay in between. CDR3 length: 13 residues. CDR3 protein: CASSVRSYNEQFF. The DNA for the CDR3 is TGTGCCAGCAGCGTCCGATCCTACAATGAGCAGTTCTTC.

This clonotype was counted ten times or more. V gene TRBV19 combines with J gene TRBJ1-2; D call uncertain. The germline V gene has CDR1 LNHDA and CDR2 SQIVND (reference sequence). The CDR3 has 14 residues. The ends were cut back, 5 bases at V and 1 base at J, with 11 bases in the middle. The DNA of the CDR3 is TGTGCCAGTAGTGCCAGCAGCGTTAACTATGGCTACACCTTC. This translates into CASSASSVNYGYTF.

This clonotype was seen many times. Its ends do not fully match the called genes, so a read error is possible. The chain joins TRBV29-1 to TRBJ2-5; D remains ambiguous. The CDR3 is 12 residues long. CDR1 is SQVTM, CDR2 ANQGSEA, per germline. DNA for the CDR3: TGCAGCGTTGGGACGTTACAAGTGACCCAGTACTTC. Amino acids: CSVGTLQVTQYF.

In its sample, this clonotype was seen once. The rearrangement uses TRBV6-2 or TRBV6-3 and TRBJ2-7, with D possibly being TRBD1 (7 bases). The CDR3 length is 15 residues. The germline V and J ends were trimmed by 5 bases and 0 bases, with 14 bases remaining between them. Germline V gene sequence: CDR1 MNHEY, CDR2 SVGEGT. CDR3 amino acids: CASSPQGRSSYEQYF. The CDR3 DNA sequence: TGTGCCAGCAGTCCACAGGGGAGGAGCTCCTACGAGCAGTACTTC.

This clonotype has a count of ten or more. V gene TRBV15 combines with J gene TRBJ2-3; 7 bases line up with TRBD2. This CDR3 has 15 residues. Germline CDR1 LNHNV, CDR2 YYDKDF (reference sequence). After removal of 7 bases from V and 0 bases from J, the junction contained 7 bases not matched to a gene. CDR3 loop: CATTAAGASTDTQYF. The CDR3 nucleotides are TGTGCCACCACAGCCGCGGGAGCTAGCACAGATACGCAGTATTTT.

This clonotype was counted at least ten times. This rearrangement joins TRBV11-3 to TRBJ2-2; weak D call: TRBD1 (5 bases). The CDR3 length is 13 residues. From germline, CDR1 is SGHNT and CDR2 YENEEA. The V and J ends lost 4 bases and 4 bases respectively, with 7 bases between them. The DNA of the CDR3 is TGTGCCAGCAGCTGGGGCGGCACCGGGGAGCTGTTTTTT. The encoded protein is CASSWGGTGELFF.

This chain uses TRBV7-9 with TRBJ1-2; 10 nucleotides agree with TRBD1. The V and J ends lost 5 bases and 6 bases, in that order; junction bases with no gene match: 3. Germline CDR1 and CDR2: SEHNR and FQNEAQ (reference sequence). This CDR3 has 13 residues. CDR3 DNA: TGTGCCAGCAGCAGACAGGGGGCAGATGGCTACACCTTC. As protein: CASSRQGADGYTF.

The chain combines TRBV29-1 with TRBJ2-7, with 11 bases identical to TRBD1. The length of the CDR3 is 13 residues. J was trimmed by 3 bases and V by 6 bases; bases with no gene match: 4. CDR1 is SQVTM and CDR2 is ANQGSEA in the germline V gene. The CDR3 DNA reads TGCAGCGTGGGACAGGGGGTTAACTACGAGCAGTACTTC. Amino acid sequence: CSVGQGVNYEQYF.

The chain recombines TRBV7-9 with TRBJ2-1; possible D gene TRBD2, 5 bases. Germline V gene sequence: CDR1 SEHNR, CDR2 FQNEAQ (reference sequence). This CDR3 region has 14 residues. The V end was cut by 4 bases, the J end by 6 bases, with 13 bases between. CDR3 coding DNA: TGTGCCAGCAGCTCCCGGACTGTACTCAATGAGCAGTTCTTC. Its protein product is CASSSRTVLNEQFF. Supplemented by reference TRBV7-9 and TRBJ2-1, the full variable domain reads DTGVSQNPRHKITKRGQNVTFRCDPISEHNRLYWYRQTLGQGPEFLTYFQNEAQLEKSRLLSDRFSAERPKGSFSTLEIQRTEQGDSAMYLCASSSRTVLNEQFFGPGTRLTVL.

The V gene is TRBV7-9, the J gene TRBJ1-2; no definite D call. Between the trimmed V and J ends, which lost 1 base and 3 bases, there was a span of 9 bases. This CDR3 is built from 14 residues. CDR1 is SEHNR, CDR2 FQNEAQ, per germline (reference sequence). CDR3 protein: CASSLGPKDYGYTF. The CDR3 nucleotides read TGTGCCAGCAGCTTAGGCCCTAAGGACTATGGCTACACCTTC.

Comments on this clonotype: The conserved final phenylalanine or tryptophan is absent from the CDR3, which likely points to a read error. The DNA is left out, because the CDR3 cannot be placed on it with certainty; the CDR3 is given as TCRdb lists it. The chain uses TRBV13 and TRBJ1-3; TRBD1 was called by the table and not checked on the DNA. The CDR3 is 10 residues long, counting both termini. Germline CDR1 reads PRHDT; CDR2 reads FYEKMQ (reference sequence). The CDR3: CASSLVAPGI.

In regard to this clonotype: Lacking the conserved final phenylalanine or tryptophan, this CDR3 likely reflects a read error. This rearrangement joins TRBV7-8 to TRBJ2-3; 12 nucleotides match TRBD1. The trim removed 4 bases at V and 4 bases at J, leaving 6 bases unmatched. This CDR3 contains 16 residues. CDR1 and CDR2 from the germline V gene are SGHVS and FQNEAQ. The chain's CDR3 is CASSWDRGRGPDTQYL. The DNA for the CDR3 is TGTGCCAGCAGCTGGGACAGGGGGCGCGGTCCAGATACGCAGTATCTT.

This clonotype was picked up many times. This chain links TRBV28 with TRBJ1-2; D remains unclear. Germline CDR1 and CDR2: MDHEN and SYDVKM. The V end lost 2 bases, the J end lost 6 bases, and 10 bases lay between the germline ends. The length of the CDR3 is 13 residues. In DNA form, the CDR3 reads TGTGCCAGCAGTTTACGGCAGGCCCATGGCTACACCTTC. Residues: CASSLRQAHGYTF.